This TCR beta chain was identified in a study of blood T cell repertoires in COVID-19. Study at large: Sites across the United States, Italy and Spain contributed samples from acute and convalescent COVID-19.

Original processing methods: Reference gene primer amplification gave nucleated cell count estimates. Using immunoSEQ multiplex PCR, the repertoire was profiled, and TCRdb retains in-frame clones only, with some absent. V, J and clone size are those of that table, while D and trimming were read from the DNA. The table records some 330,000 clones, more than 75% of them present only once. Cohort assignment relied on participant-reported clinical history. For recovered donors of Cohort 3, there were two negative PCRs, clearance, or symptom resolution. Germline V gene data show CDR1 as SGHRS and CDR2 as YFSETQ. V lost 4 bases to trimming and J lost 1 base; unmatched junction nucleotides: 7. The CDR3 is 15 amino acids. This clone was observed a single time.

This rearrangement joins TRBV5-1 to TRBJ1-2; 7 nucleotides align to TRBD1. The sequenced sample consisted of PBMCs or T cells enriched from blood (not recorded which). The sequence was collected from a man aged 25 to 45 who had recovered from COVID-19. CDR3 region: CASSPDRERNYGYTF. The CDR3 DNA reads TGCGCCAGCAGCCCCGACAGGGAGCGTAACTATGGCTACACCTTC.